This T cell receptor (beta chain) was retrieved from a study of T cell responses to AZD1222 COVID-19 vaccine. The table came from immunoSEQ multiplex PCR; TCRdb's copy has only in-frame clones and leaves some out. The profile shows 55,000 to 70,000 clones, 65% to 80% of them singletons. A remark on this clone: The antigen remains undetermined.

Study-level results: The span of vaccine-associated CD4 TCRs extended across spike, with dominance at 160-218 and 743-854. Clonal diversity was possibly underestimated; the donors were predominantly white British and more often female.

Germline lookup yields CDR1 MNHEY and CDR2 SVGEGT. There are 15 residues in the CDR3. The V and J ends lost 2 bases and 10 bases, in that order; junction bases with no gene match: 8. This clonotype was sampled from an adult in good health. Sequenced here: peripheral blood, sampled on day 0 of AZD1222 vaccination. This chain joins TRBV6-2 or TRBV6-3 and TRBJ2-1; the match to TRBD1 covers 10 bases. CDR3 sequence: CASSYNPTGGGEQFF. Here the CDR3 DNA reads TGTGCCAGCAGTTACAACCCGACAGGGGGCGGCGAGCAGTTCTTC.